This T cell receptor beta chain was identified during a study of control samples from healthy donors and cancer patients. The method was immunoSEQ multiplex PCR; TCRdb's version includes in-frame clones alone and lacks a portion of them. The data contain 95,000 to 130,000 clones, about 88% of them singletons. V trimming: 1 base; J trimming: 5 bases; junction bases outside the gene matches: 5. This CDR3 comprises 15 residues. Germline loops: CDR1 MNHEY, CDR2 SVGEGT. V is TRBV6-2 or TRBV6-3 and J is TRBJ2-5; TRBD1 matches 9 bases. Sequences were obtained from blood. The source is a woman in her 70s in good health. CDR3 residues: CASSYWDRALETQYF. The DNA for the CDR3 is TGTGCCAGCAGTTACTGGGACAGGGCTTTGGAGACCCAGTACTTC.